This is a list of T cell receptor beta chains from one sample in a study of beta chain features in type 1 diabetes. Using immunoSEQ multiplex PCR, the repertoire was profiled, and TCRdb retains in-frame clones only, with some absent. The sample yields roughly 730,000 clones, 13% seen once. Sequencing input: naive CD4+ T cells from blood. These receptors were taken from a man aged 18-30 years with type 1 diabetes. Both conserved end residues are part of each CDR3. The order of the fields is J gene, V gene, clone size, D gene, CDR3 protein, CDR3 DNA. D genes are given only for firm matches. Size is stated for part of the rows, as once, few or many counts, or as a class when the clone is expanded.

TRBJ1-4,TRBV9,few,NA,CASSRTDATNEKLFF,TGTGCCAGCAGCCGGACAGATGCAACTAATGAAAAACTGTTTTTT
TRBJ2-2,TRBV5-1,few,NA,CASSLAPGTSGELFF,TGCGCCAGCAGCTTGGCCCCGGGGACAAGCGGGGAGCTGTTTTTT
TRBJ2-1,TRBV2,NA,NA,CASSEGGYSYNEQFF,TGTGCCAGCAGTGAAGGGGGTTACTCCTACAATGAGCAGTTCTTC
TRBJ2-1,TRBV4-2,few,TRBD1,CASSQVPGQGKDEQFF,TGTGCCAGCAGCCAAGTCCCGGGACAGGGGAAGGATGAGCAGTTCTTC
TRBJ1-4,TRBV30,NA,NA,CAWSVIGEKLFF,TGTGCCTGGAGTGTAATAGGTGAAAAACTGTTTTTT
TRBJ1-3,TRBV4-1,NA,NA,CASSQGRASPGNTIYF,TGCGCCAGCAGCCAAGGCCGGGCAAGCCCTGGAAACACCATATATTTT
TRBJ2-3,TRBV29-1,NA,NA,CSAEPGGRDTQYF,TGCAGCGCAGAACCGGGGGGCCGAGATACGCAGTATTTT
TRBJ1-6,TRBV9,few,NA,CASSVAGGDNSPLHF,TGTGCCAGCAGCGTAGCCGGTGGTGATAATTCACCCCTCCACTTT
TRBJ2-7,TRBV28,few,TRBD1,CASSPRDRGEQYF,TGTGCCAGCAGTCCCCGGGACAGGGGTGAGCAGTACTTC
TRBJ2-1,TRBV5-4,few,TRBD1,CASARRDRGHEQFF,TGTGCCAGCGCCCGTCGGGACAGGGGCCATGAGCAGTTCTTC
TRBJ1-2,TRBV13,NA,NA,CASSPGRAYLYGYTF,TGTGCCAGCAGCCCCGGACGGGCTTACCTCTATGGCTACACCTTC
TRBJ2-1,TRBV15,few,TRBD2,CATSRQAGGRSYNEQFF,TGTGCCACCAGCAGGCAAGCGGGGGGACGCTCCTACAATGAGCAGTTCTTC
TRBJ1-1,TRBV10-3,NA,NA,CAISEIGGIGAEAFF,TGTGCCATCAGTGAAATTGGTGGGATCGGCGCTGAAGCTTTCTTT
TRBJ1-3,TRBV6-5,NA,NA,CASSVHPASGNTIYF,TGTGCCAGCAGTGTCCACCCTGCCTCTGGAAACACCATATATTTT
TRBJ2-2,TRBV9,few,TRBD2,CASSVGTSGDNGELFF,TGTGCCAGCAGCGTAGGTACTAGCGGGGATAACGGGGAGCTGTTTTTT
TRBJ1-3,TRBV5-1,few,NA,CASSLVGDSGNTIYF,TGCGCCAGCAGCTTGGTCGGGGACTCGGGAAACACCATATATTTT
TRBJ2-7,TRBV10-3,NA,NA,CAISRDWIGDEQYF,TGTGCCATCAGCCGGGACTGGATAGGGGACGAGCAGTACTTC
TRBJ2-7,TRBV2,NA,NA,CASSEQGETSYEQYF,TGTGCCAGCAGTGAACAGGGTGAGACGTCCTACGAGCAGTACTTC
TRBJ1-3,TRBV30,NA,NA,CAWSPAGNTIYF,TGTGCCTGGAGTCCGGCGGGAAACACCATATATTTT
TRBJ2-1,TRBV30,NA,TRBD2,CAVTGGGNEQFF,TGTGCTGTGACGGGGGGAGGGAATGAGCAGTTCTTC
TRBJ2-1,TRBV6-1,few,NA,CASSGVGSYNEQFF,TGTGCCAGCAGTGGGGTGGGATCCTACAATGAGCAGTTCTTC
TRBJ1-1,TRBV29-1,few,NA,CSVGTEAFF,TGCAGCGTTGGCACGGAAGCTTTCTTT
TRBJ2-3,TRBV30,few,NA,CAWSIADTQYF,TGTGCCTGGAGTATAGCAGATACGCAGTATTTT
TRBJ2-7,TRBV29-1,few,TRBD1,CSVDRGQGQYF,TGCAGCGTTGACAGGGGGCAAGGACAGTACTTC
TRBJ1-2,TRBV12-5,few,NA,CASGLDGRPYGYTF,TGTGCTAGTGGTTTGGATGGACGGCCTTATGGCTACACCTTC
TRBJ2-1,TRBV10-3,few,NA,CAISTSNEQFF,TGTGCCATCAGCACCTCCAATGAGCAGTTCTTC
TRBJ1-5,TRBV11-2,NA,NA,CASSASDPGQPQHF,TGTGCCAGTAGTGCCTCGGACCCTGGTCAGCCCCAGCATTTT
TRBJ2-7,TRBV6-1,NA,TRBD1,CASSVTGDYEQYF,TGTGCCAGCAGTGTTACAGGGGACTACGAGCAGTACTTC
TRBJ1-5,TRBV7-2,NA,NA,CASSLGGYSNQPQHF,TGTGCCAGCAGCTTGGGAGGTTATAGCAATCAGCCCCAGCATTTT
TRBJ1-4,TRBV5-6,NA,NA,CASSQGRGVTNEKLFF,TGTGCCAGCAGCCAAGGGAGAGGGGTTACTAATGAAAAACTGTTTTTT
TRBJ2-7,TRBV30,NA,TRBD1,CAWSGGRGTAYEQYF,TGTGCCTGGAGTGGGGGTAGAGGGACAGCCTACGAGCAGTACTTC
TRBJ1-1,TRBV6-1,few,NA,CASSEVGGFGTEAFF,TGTGCCAGCAGTGAAGTCGGGGGTTTTGGGACTGAAGCTTTCTTT
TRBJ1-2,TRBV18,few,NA,CASSPGQGSAGYTF,TGTGCCAGCTCACCGGGGCAGGGATCGGCTGGCTACACCTTC
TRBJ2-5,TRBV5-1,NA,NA,CASSFTGQETQYF,TGCGCCAGCAGCTTCACAGGACAAGAGACCCAGTACTTC
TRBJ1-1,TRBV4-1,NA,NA,CASSRPSVLPGLAEAFF,TGCGCCAGCAGCCGTCCCTCCGTCCTCCCGGGTTTAGCTGAAGCTTTCTTT
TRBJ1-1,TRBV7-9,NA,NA,CASSFQQMNTEAFF,TGTGCCAGCAGCTTTCAACAGATGAACACTGAAGCTTTCTTT
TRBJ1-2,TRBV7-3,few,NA,CASSLEGTPQRYGYTF,TGTGCCAGCAGCTTAGAGGGGACACCCCAGCGCTATGGCTACACCTTC
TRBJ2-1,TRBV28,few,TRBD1,CASSPSPGQGYNEQFF,TGTGCCAGCAGTCCGTCACCGGGACAGGGGTACAATGAGCAGTTCTTC
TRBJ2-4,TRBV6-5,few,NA,CASRDSHRLPYF,TGTGCCAGCCGCGACAGCCATAGGCTTCCGTACTTC
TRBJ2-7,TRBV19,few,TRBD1,CASSPNWGQASSYEQYF,TGTGCCAGTAGCCCCAATTGGGGACAGGCCAGCTCCTACGAGCAGTACTTC
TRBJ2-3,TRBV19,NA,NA,CASTASPASTDTQYF,TGTGCCAGTACGGCCAGCCCCGCTAGCACAGATACGCAGTATTTT
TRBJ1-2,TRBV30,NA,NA,CAWSVLPSSYGYTF,TGTGCCTGGAGTGTACTGCCGAGTAGCTATGGCTACACCTTC
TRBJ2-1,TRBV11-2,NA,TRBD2,CASSFGLAGGSFF,TGTGCCAGCAGCTTTGGCCTAGCGGGGGGATCATTCTTC
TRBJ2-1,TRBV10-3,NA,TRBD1,CAIRAGVTGGAEQFF,TGTGCCATCAGGGCCGGCGTAACAGGGGGCGCGGAGCAGTTCTTC
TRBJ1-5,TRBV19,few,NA,CASTENSNQPQHF,TGTGCCAGTACGGAAAATAGCAATCAGCCCCAGCATTTT
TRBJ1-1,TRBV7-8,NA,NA,CASSLTRSTEAFF,TGTGCCAGCAGCTTGACCCGAAGCACTGAAGCTTTCTTT
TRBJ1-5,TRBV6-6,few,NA,CASRGVQWEPQHF,TGTGCCAGCAGGGGGGTCCAATGGGAGCCCCAGCATTTT
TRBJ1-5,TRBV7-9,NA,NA,CASSWGLGLNQPQHF,TGTGCCAGCAGCTGGGGCCTTGGGCTCAATCAGCCCCAGCATTTT
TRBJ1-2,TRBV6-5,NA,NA,CASSYDRGDYGYTF,TGTGCCAGCAGTTACGATCGGGGTGATTATGGCTACACCTTC
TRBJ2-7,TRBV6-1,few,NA,CASSADPLGEQYF,TGTGCCAGCAGTGCCGACCCCTTGGGGGAGCAGTACTTC
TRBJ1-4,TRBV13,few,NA,CASSGGTFPQLANEKLFF,TGTGCCAGCAGTGGCGGGACTTTTCCCCAACTAGCTAATGAAAAACTGTTTTTT
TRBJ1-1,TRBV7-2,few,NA,CASSLGRLGTEAFF,TGTGCCAGCAGCCTCGGCAGGTTGGGCACTGAAGCTTTCTTT
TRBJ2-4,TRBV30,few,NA,CAWSVDSFRPIQYF,TGTGCCTGGAGTGTAGACAGTTTTAGACCCATTCAGTACTTC